These 26 T cell receptor beta chains originate from one sample sequenced in a study of cytomegalovirus exposure and HLA in healthy donors. The PCR contained 60 Vbeta and 13 Jbeta primers. Only in-frame clones appear in the TCRdb table, and some are missing; sequencing was by immunoSEQ multiplex PCR. The sample holds 150,000 to 200,000 clones; more than 70% are singletons and the top ten take around 0.99%. Sequencing input: PBMCs. Source of these receptors: a woman between 40 and 55 years old in good health and CMV-seronegative.

The V call is TRBV4-1, the J call TRBJ1-2; 10 bases agree with TRBD1. The CDR3 consists of 14 residues. The germline V gene encodes CDR1 MGHRA and CDR2 YSYEKL. The ends lost 0 bases at V and 8 bases at J; junction bases unmatched: 3. The CDR3 sequence is CASSQDDRGQGYTF. In nucleotides, the CDR3 is TGCGCCAGCAGCCAAGATGACAGGGGGCAGGGCTACACCTTC.

J is TRBJ1-4 and V is TRBV30; D possibly corresponds to TRBD1 (5 bases). V lost 0 bases and J lost 5, with 13 bases in between. Germline V gene lookup returns CDR1 GTSNPN and CDR2 SVGIG (reference sequence). The CDR3 contains 15 residues. CDR3 in DNA: TGTGCCTGGAGTGTAAAAGGGGCCGGGAATGAAAAACTGTTTTTT. Its translation: CAWSVKGAGNEKLFF.

The chain couples TRBV27 to TRBJ2-3, with 8 nucleotides matching TRBD2. After removal of 3 bases from V and 4 bases from J, the junction contained 9 bases not matched to a gene. CDR3 length equals 16 residues. Germline-derived CDR1 and CDR2 are MNHEY and SMNVEV (reference sequence). The CDR3 DNA is TGTGCCAGCAGTTTTGACCGGGGGGGCGGTGCAGATACGCAGTATTTT. This gives the protein CASSFDRGGGADTQYF.

This chain joins TRBV9 and TRBJ2-1; 10 positions agree with TRBD1. CDR1 is SGDLS and CDR2 is YYNGEE in the germline V gene. The CDR3 contains 16 residues. V trimming: 4 bases; J trimming: 2 bases; junction bases outside the gene matches: 6. The CDR3 bases are TGTGCCAGCAGCCCTCGTGGACAGGGGGCCTACAATGAGCAGTTCTTC. Its protein product is CASSPRGQGAYNEQFF.

In this sample, this clone turned up once. The chain carries TRBV5-5 and TRBJ1-4, with 9 bases matching TRBD1. Trimming took 2 bases from V and 7 from J; bases not matched to a gene: 12. CDR3 length equals 17 residues. Germline V CDR1 and CDR2: SGHKS, YYEKEE (reference sequence). This chain's CDR3 is CASSFLGVGQGSEKLFF. The CDR3 DNA is TGTGCCAGCAGCTTCCTCGGGGTCGGACAGGGGAGTGAAAAACTGTTTTTT. Drawing the rest from reference TRBV5-5 and TRBJ1-4, the complete variable domain is DAGVTQSPTHLIKTRGQQVTLRCSPISGHKSVSWYQQVLGQGPQFIFQYYEKEERGRGNFPDRFSARQFPNYSSELNVNALLLGDSALYLCASSFLGVGQGSEKLFFGSGTQLSVL.

This sequence joins TRBV5-8 and TRBJ2-3, with 7 nucleotides matching TRBD1. This CDR3 has 14 residues. Looked up from germline, CDR1 is SGHTS and CDR2 is YDEGEE. The junction had 6 bases not matched to a gene; V was cut back by 4 bases and J by 4 bases. CDR3 residues: CASSPPTGSDTQYF. The CDR3 DNA reads TGTGCCAGCAGCCCCCCGACAGGGTCAGATACGCAGTATTTT. Variable domain in full (rest from reference TRBV5-8 and TRBJ2-3): EAGVTQSPTHLIKTRGQQATLRCSPISGHTSVYWYQQALGLGLQFLLWYDEGEERNRGNFPPRFSGRQFPNYSSELNVNALELEDSALYLCASSPPTGSDTQYFGPGTRLTVL.

The chain employs TRBV5-1 and TRBJ2-1; 16 nucleotides agree with TRBD2. Looked up from germline, CDR1 is SGHRS and CDR2 is YFSETQ. The junction had 8 bases not matched to a gene; V was cut back by 4 bases and J by 10 bases. CDR3 size: 16 residues. The CDR3 loop is CASSRGLAGGPREQFF. CDR3 sequence (DNA): TGCGCCAGCAGCCGGGGACTAGCGGGAGGGCCGAGGGAGCAGTTCTTC.

This chain joins TRBV27 and TRBJ2-5; tentative D call: TRBD1 (5 bases). Germline-derived CDR1 and CDR2 are MNHEY and SMNVEV (reference sequence). The CDR3 is 14 residues long. Trimming pared 6 bases from V and 5 bases from J, leaving 16 bases between. This CDR3 reads CASSLTGPWETQYF. The CDR3 DNA reads as TGTGCCAGCAGCCTTACAGGTCCCTGGGAGACCCAGTACTTC.

The chain employs TRBV4-1 and TRBJ2-7, with TRBD1 identical over 12 bases. After removal of 4 bases from V and 4 bases from J, the junction contained 11 bases not matched to a gene. This CDR3 is built from 17 residues. Per germline, CDR1 MGHRA and CDR2 YSYEKL. In nucleotides, the CDR3 is TGCGCCAGCAGCCTCCAGACCGGGACAGGGGGCGCATACGAGCAGTACTTC. Protein: CASSLQTGTGGAYEQYF.

The gene calls are TRBV5-6 and TRBJ2-3, with D tentatively TRBD1 (5 bases). Trimming left V 1 base short and J 3 bases short, with 15 bases between. The CDR3 consists of 16 residues. Germline V gene sequence: CDR1 SGHDT, CDR2 YYEEEE. The CDR3 sequence: CASSLRSGIGTDTQYF. The CDR3 nucleotides read TGTGCCAGCAGCTTGAGGTCAGGGATAGGGACAGATACGCAGTATTTT.

Of note for this clone: At the DNA level, this CDR3 is encoded by other sequences in the same sample as well. J is TRBJ2-6 and V is TRBV7-3; 9 bases match TRBD1. Germline CDR1 SGHTA, CDR2 FQGTGA. V lost 5 bases and J lost 4; bases outside the gene matches: 6. There are 16 residues in the CDR3. CDR3 sequence: CASSTTGGLGANVLTF. For the CDR3, the DNA is TGTGCCAGCAGCACTACAGGGGGCCTGGGGGCCAACGTCCTGACTTTC.

This clone was observed a single time. The gene calls are TRBV6-6 and TRBJ2-1; D gene uncertain. This CDR3 has 12 amino acids. Germline V gives CDR1 MNHNY, CDR2 SVGAGI (reference sequence). Between the trimmed V and J ends, which lost 2 bases and 4 bases, there was a span of 3 bases. CDR3 sequence reads: CASSYLYNEQFF. The CDR3 nucleotides read TGTGCCAGCAGTTACCTTTACAATGAGCAGTTCTTC.

This sequence joins TRBV6-6 and TRBJ2-1; no clear D. This CDR3 contains 12 residues. Trimming shortened V by 5 bases and J by 6 bases, and 8 bases separated the two germline ends. Per the germline V gene, CDR1 is MNHNY and CDR2 is SVGAGI (reference sequence). The CDR3 nucleotides read TGTGCCAGCAGTCGAACCAGCAATGAGCAGTTCTTC. Encoded protein: CASSRTSNEQFF.

The chain joins TRBV5-1 to TRBJ1-4; D unresolved. CDR1 is SGHRS and CDR2 is YFSETQ in the germline V gene. V dropped 2 bases and J dropped 0 bases, with 11 bases sitting between them. CDR3 length equals 16 residues. DNA for the CDR3: TGCGCCAGCAGCTTTGACCGGGGTACAACTAATGAAAAACTGTTTTTT. Translated, it gives CASSFDRGTTNEKLFF.

The chain links TRBV7-6 to TRBJ1-1, with a tentative D call TRBD1 (5 bases). Trimming took 2 bases from V and 3 from J, leaving 10 bases between them. Germline CDR1 reads SGHVS; CDR2 reads FNYEAQ. The CDR3 has 14 amino acids. CDR3 sequence: CASSLLQGHTEAFF. DNA of the CDR3: TGTGCCAGCAGCTTACTCCAGGGTCACACTGAAGCTTTCTTT. The variable domain in full, completed from reference TRBV7-6 and TRBJ1-1, reads GAGVSQSPRYKVTKRGQDVALRCDPISGHVSLYWYRQALGQGPEFLTYFNYEAQQDKSGLPNDRFSAERPEGSISTLTIQRTEQRDSAMYRCASSLLQGHTEAFFGQGTRLTVV.

The gene calls are TRBV7-9 and TRBJ2-2, with TRBD1 matching 7 bases. Germline V gives CDR1 SEHNR, CDR2 FQNEAQ (reference sequence). After removal of 4 bases from V and 7 bases from J, the junction contained 21 bases not matched to a gene. The CDR3 has 19 amino acids. For the CDR3, the DNA is TGTGCCAGCAGCTCTGTATCCGGCCCGGGACAGTCTTTGGGCGGGGAGCTGTTTTTT. Its translation is CASSSVSGPGQSLGGELFF.

The chain has TRBV5-1 and TRBJ2-1, with D maybe TRBD1 (6 bases). CDR1 SGHRS and CDR2 YFSETQ come from the germline V gene. Trimming pared 3 bases from V and 4 bases from J, leaving 23 bases between. The CDR3 contains 18 residues. CDR3 in DNA: TGCGCCAGCAGCTACAGGGTTGTGGAGCCAGGGCTTTACAATGAGCAGTTCTTC. This translates into CASSYRVVEPGLYNEQFF.

The chain couples TRBV30 to TRBJ1-1, with D tentatively TRBD1 (6 bases). V dropped 0 bases and J dropped 1 base, with 15 bases sitting between them. This CDR3 is 16 amino acids long. Germline CDR1 and CDR2: GTSNPN and SVGIG (reference sequence). The CDR3 sequence: CAWSVALDRRNTEAFF. For the CDR3, the DNA is TGTGCCTGGAGTGTAGCCTTAGACAGGAGGAACACTGAAGCTTTCTTT. Looking up the rest from reference TRBV30 and TRBJ1-1 gives the full variable domain: SQTIHQWPATLVQPVGSPLSLECTVEGTSNPNLYWYRQAAGRGLQLLFYSVGIGQISSEVPQNLSASRPQDRQFILSSKKLLLSDSGFYLCAWSVALDRRNTEAFFGQGTRLTVV.

V gene TRBV27 combines with J gene TRBJ2-1; D is ambiguous. CDR1 is MNHEY, CDR2 SMNVEV, per germline (reference sequence). V lost 7 bases and J lost 11, with 3 bases in between. The CDR3 extends over 8 amino acids. CDR3 sequence reads: CASIKQFF. In nucleotides, the CDR3 is TGTGCCAGCATTAAGCAGTTCTTC.

The chain is built from TRBV7-9 and TRBJ1-2; D is undetermined. V was clipped by 5 bases and J by 2 bases, with 6 bases between them. The CDR3 is 12 amino acids. CDR1 is SEHNR, CDR2 FQNEAQ, per germline (reference sequence). Here the CDR3 reads CASSHNNYGYTF. CDR3 in DNA: TGTGCCAGCAGCCACAACAACTATGGCTACACCTTC.

The V call is TRBV27, the J call TRBJ2-7, with 7 bases that match TRBD2. The CDR3 extends over 16 amino acids. The J segment lost 5 bases and the V segment lost 6 bases, leaving 16 bases of the junction unmatched. CDR1 is MNHEY and CDR2 is SMNVEV in the germline V gene (reference sequence). DNA for the CDR3: TGTGCCAGCAGCTTCTCAAGCGGGGCAGTCCAAAACGAGCAGTACTTC. It codes for CASSFSSGAVQNEQYF.

The chain recombines TRBV5-1 with TRBJ2-7; 11 bases match TRBD2. The germline CDR1 and CDR2 sequences are SGHRS and YFSETQ. V trimming: 4 bases; J trimming: 7 bases; junction bases outside the gene matches: 13. This CDR3 is built from 16 residues. CDR3 bases: TGCGCCAGCAGCCCTTCAACTAGCGGGAGAATCGTTGAGCAGTACTTC. This codes for CASSPSTSGRIVEQYF.

The V gene is TRBV14, the J gene TRBJ2-7, with D perhaps TRBD2 (7 bases). This CDR3 contains 17 residues. Germline V gene lookup returns CDR1 SGHDN and CDR2 FVKESK. The germline V and J ends were trimmed by 4 bases and 3 bases, with 22 bases remaining between them. CDR3 loop: CASSPAGGLAESYEQYV. The CDR3, as DNA: TGTGCCAGCAGCCCGGCCGGGGGCCTAGCGGAGAGCTACGAGCAGTACGTC.

The chain links TRBV5-8 to TRBJ2-1; the match to TRBD1 covers 10 bases. The J segment lost 2 bases and the V segment lost 5 bases, leaving 4 bases of the junction unmatched. CDR1 and CDR2 (germline): SGHTS, YDEGEE. This CDR3 has 15 residues. CDR3 nucleotide sequence: TGTGCCAGCAGACCGGGACAGGGGACCTACAATGAGCAGTTCTTC. Its translation is CASRPGQGTYNEQFF.

This chain uses TRBV7-8 with TRBJ1-1; 9 bases fit TRBD1. Trimming cost V 1 base and J 10 bases; bases outside gene matches: 4. CDR1 SGHVS and CDR2 FQNEAQ come from the germline V gene. The CDR3 is 13 amino acids. In DNA form, the CDR3 reads TGTGCCAGCAGCTTAGGTCGGGACAGGGTAGCTTTCTTT. The encoded protein is CASSLGRDRVAFF.

This sequence joins TRBV10-3 and TRBJ1-2; maybe TRBD1 (5 bases). CDR3 length equals 15 residues. Germline V gene sequence: CDR1 ENHRY, CDR2 SYGVKD. V was trimmed by 0 bases and J by 3 bases, leaving 11 bases between them. This CDR3 is CAISESRQPYYGYTF. DNA of the CDR3: TGTGCCATCAGTGAGTCGAGACAGCCGTACTATGGCTACACCTTC.